The entry below gives a single TCR beta chain sequence along with its context. Its specificity is unknown. The data are from a study of long-term antiretroviral therapy in people with HIV. Study results and limitations: Post-ART, diversity grew, though it stayed under transplant donor control levels. Information on adherence to ART, viral resistance or therapy changes was unavailable.

Running of the v3.0 immunoSEQ assay took place at survey level. Measured with immunoSEQ multiplex PCR; TCRdb has only the in-frame clones, and not every one. In the table there are over 25,000 clones, 88% of which are singletons. This CDR3 spans 10 amino acids. V lost 8 bases to trimming and J lost 5 bases, with 4 bases between them. CDR1 MNHEY and CDR2 SMNVEV come from the germline V gene (reference sequence). Sample: unsorted PBMCs, taken 0.5 years after starting antiretroviral therapy. The source is a woman under 30 with HIV. The chain recombines TRBV27 with TRBJ2-1, with no clear D. Here the CDR3 reads CASGNNEQFF. DNA for the CDR3: TGTGCCAGCGGTAACAATGAGCAGTTCTTC.